Presented here are 5 T cell receptor beta chains from one specimen sequenced in a study of identical twins (dated by TCRdb to 2015 to 2016). Libraries came from 5' RACE. Reads for this sample came from an Illumina HiSeq 2000. TCRdb took the public reads, trimmed them with fastp at Q25, ran MiXCR for clone calling and kept in-frame beta chains. Each entry is one CDR3 protein sequence, shown with its most common DNA and genes. The sample records about 530,000 distinct CDR3 sequences, under 25% of which are singletons. The ten largest make up roughly 0.5% of the sample. Another study also made use of these data, one on yellow fever vaccine responses in identical twins.

Sequencing used CD4+ T cells sorted from blood. These receptor sequences come from a woman aged 18-29 years in good health.

The CDR3 loop is CASSGWHGIVFETQYF. CDR3 bases: TGTGCCAGCTCGGGTTGGCACGGGATTGTTTTTGAGACCCAGTACTTC. The chain couples TRBV21-1 to TRBJ2-5; the table's D call, TRBD1, has no DNA check behind it. TRBV21-1 has pseudogene status. The CDR3 has 16 residues.

The chain is built from TRBV27 and TRBJ2-1; TRBD1 might be the D (6 bases). Trimming took 2 bases from V and 4 from J, leaving 15 bases between them. The germline CDR1 and CDR2 sequences are MNHEY and SMNVEV (reference sequence). The CDR3 covers 16 residues. CDR3 loop: CASSLEGDTGYNEQFF. CDR3 nucleotide sequence: TGTGCCAGCAGTTTAGAGGGGGACACGGGATACAATGAGCAGTTCTTC.

The V call is TRBV4-1, the J call TRBJ1-4; D possibly corresponds to TRBD1 (5 bases). Trimming stripped 4 bases from V and 4 bases from J, with 16 bases between. The CDR3 is made up of 16 amino acids. From germline, CDR1 is MGHRA and CDR2 YSYEKL. The CDR3, as DNA: TGCGCCAGCAGCCCCCAACTACGCCAGGGTAATGAAAAACTGTTTTTT. Amino acid sequence: CASSPQLRQGNEKLFF.

This clonotype was detected a few times. The chain couples TRBV7-8 to TRBJ2-3, with D possibly being TRBD2 (6 bases). The germline V gene encodes CDR1 SGHVS and CDR2 FQNEAQ. V lost 7 bases, J lost 3 bases, and 23 bases lay in between. The CDR3 has 17 residues. The CDR3 DNA reads as TGTGCCAGCACTCCCAGGATTAGCGGAGTATCGACAGATACGCAGTATTTT. Its translation is CASTPRISGVSTDTQYF.

This clonotype was observed a single time. The chain joins TRBV25-1 to TRBJ2-1; TRBD2 matches 7 bases. V gave up 1 base and J gave up 2 bases; unmatched junction bases: 5. From germline, CDR1 is MGHDK and CDR2 SYGVNS. The CDR3 runs to 16 residues. CDR3 DNA sequence: TGTGCCAGCAGTGAATCGTCTAGCGGAGCCTACAATGAGCAGTTCTTC. This gives the protein CASSESSSGAYNEQFF.